Sequencing of this T cell receptor beta chain was carried out in a study of beta chain features in type 1 diabetes. All of the isolated RNA was reverse transcribed, so expressed TCRB transcripts were sequenced. The table came from immunoSEQ multiplex PCR; TCRdb's copy has only in-frame clones and leaves some out. The sample contains a few hundred thousand clones, over 12% of which appear only once. The single heparinised draw taken from each donor contained roughly 100 mL of blood on average. V was clipped by 4 bases and J by 5 bases, with 21 bases between them. The length of the CDR3 is 16 residues. Germline CDR1 reads KGHSH; CDR2 reads LQKENI.

Material for sequencing was naive CD4+ T cells from blood. V is TRBV18 and J is TRBJ2-7, with D possibly being TRBD2 (6 bases). The clonotype originates from a woman between 18 and 29 years old in good health. The CDR3 loop reads CASSRGEAGSGDEQYF. The CDR3 coding sequence is TGTGCCAGCTCACGAGGTGAAGCCGGGAGTGGAGACGAGCAGTACTTC.